The 8 T cell receptor beta chains given below trace back to one sample, sequenced in a study of neoadjuvant nivolumab and ipilimumab in lung cancer. TCRdb's copy holds only in-frame clones and misses some; the assay was immunoSEQ multiplex PCR. The sample has approximately 7,200 clones; 85% are singletons. The specimen comprised tumor tissue, sampled after neoadjuvant nivolumab, alone or with ipilimumab, at or shortly before surgery. The origin of the receptors is an adult with non-small cell lung cancer.

The table lists this clone with a count of one. The V and J genes are TRBV6-6 and TRBJ1-3; D remains ambiguous. This CDR3 has 13 residues. Between the trimmed V and J ends, which lost 6 bases and 7 bases, there was a span of 13 bases. Per germline, CDR1 MNHNY and CDR2 SVGAGI (reference sequence). CDR3 DNA sequence: TGTGCCAGCAGGACCGAGGGCGGGAACACCATATATTTT. It encodes CASRTEGGNTIYF.

The chain uses TRBV11-3 and TRBJ2-3; 10 nucleotides line up with TRBD2. Germline V CDR1 and CDR2: SGHNT, YENEEA. The CDR3 length is 19 residues. V gave up 5 bases and J gave up 3 bases; unmatched junction bases: 17. CDR3 nucleotides: TGTGCCAGCAGCCCTCGGTTATCAGCGGGGGGGCAAGGTACAGATACGCAGTATTTT. Protein sequence: CASSPRLSAGGQGTDTQYF.

This chain joins TRBV7-2 and TRBJ2-2; TRBD2 might be the D (6 bases). The V gene lost 3 bases and the J gene lost 7 bases, with 12 bases spanning the gap. CDR1 and CDR2 (germline): SGHTA, FQGNSA. The CDR3 spans 14 residues. The CDR3 DNA sequence: TGTGCCAGCAGCTTGTCTAGCGTTGACGGGGAGCTGTTTTTT. It codes for CASSLSSVDGELFF.

The gene calls are TRBV5-4 and TRBJ2-1; TRBD2 agrees at 12 bases. The CDR3 has 18 amino acids. Germline V gene lookup returns CDR1 SGHNT and CDR2 YYREEE (reference sequence). With 0 bases clipped from V and 7 bases from J, the junction kept 11 bases outside the gene matches. The CDR3 spells CASSLGVLAGGIGNEQFF. In DNA, the CDR3 is TGTGCCAGCAGCTTGGGGGTACTAGCGGGGGGCATCGGGAATGAGCAGTTCTTC.

This clone came up a few times. This chain uses TRBV7-9 with TRBJ2-7; D perhaps matches TRBD1 (6 bases). The CDR3 is made up of 15 amino acids. The V end lost 5 bases, the J end lost 1 base, and 15 bases lay between the germline ends. CDR1 is SEHNR, CDR2 FQNEAQ, per germline (reference sequence). CDR3 DNA sequence: TGTGCCAGCAGCCAGGGGTCCCTTTTATCCTACGAGCAGTACTTC. This gives the protein CASSQGSLLSYEQYF.

This chain connects TRBV14 to TRBJ1-4; perhaps TRBD1 as D (5 bases). The CDR3 runs 17 residues. Germline lookup yields CDR1 SGHDN and CDR2 FVKESK. V lost 0 bases and J lost 7, with 18 bases in between. For the CDR3, the DNA is TGTGCCAGCAGCCAAGATTTCACAGGACAAGGTAGTGAAAAACTGTTTTTT. It specifies CASSQDFTGQGSEKLFF.

J is TRBJ2-2 and V is TRBV7-8, with 8 bases identical to TRBD1. Germline trimming cut 1 base from V and 3 bases from J; bases unmatched to any gene: 7. Germline-derived CDR1 and CDR2 are SGHVS and FQNEAQ. The CDR3 length is 17 residues. This CDR3 is CASSLGRGLLDTGELFF. In nucleotides, the CDR3 is TGTGCCAGCAGCTTAGGCAGGGGGCTGTTGGACACCGGGGAGCTGTTTTTT. The complete variable domain, with remaining parts taken from reference TRBV7-8 and TRBJ2-2, reads GAGVSQSPRYKVAKRGQDVALRCDPISGHVSLFWYQQALGQGPEFLTYFQNEAQLDKSGLPSDRFFAERPEGSVSTLKIQRTQQEDSAVYLCASSLGRGLLDTGELFFGEGSRLTVL.

This chain links TRBV7-9 with TRBJ1-5; no reliable D call. Trimming pared 3 bases from V and 2 bases from J, leaving 14 bases between. Germline-derived CDR1 and CDR2 are SEHNR and FQNEAQ (reference sequence). The CDR3 extends over 16 amino acids. The CDR3 loop is CASSLHSGVGNQPQHF. The DNA of the CDR3 is TGTGCCAGCAGCTTGCACTCGGGAGTTGGCAATCAGCCCCAGCATTTT.